The 12 T cell receptor beta chains presented below share a single source sample, sequenced in a study of identical twins. Using its own MiXCR run on the 5' RACE reads, TCRdb lists one record per CDR3 protein. This table has a few hundred thousand distinct CDR3 sequences, about 10% appearing once. Sequencing input: memory T cells sorted from blood. Receptor source: a man aged 50 or older in good health.

This clonotype was seen only a few times. The CDR3 is CSAPDLNTEAFF. CDR3 sequence (DNA): TGCAGTGCCCCGGACTTGAACACTGAAGCTTTCTTT. The chain employs TRBV20-1 and TRBJ1-1, with no clear D. The germline gives CDR1 DFQATT, CDR2 SNEGSKA (reference sequence). V was shortened by 6 bases and J by 0 bases, with 8 bases between the two germline ends. The CDR3 loop spans 12 amino acids.

At least ten counts were recorded for this clonotype. The chain recombines TRBV25-1 with TRBJ2-1, with unresolved D. CDR1 and CDR2 (germline): MGHDK, SYGVNS. This CDR3 comprises 13 residues. V gave up 4 bases and J gave up 6 bases, with 10 bases separating them. This CDR3 is CASSGKVGNEQFF. In DNA, the CDR3 is TGTGCCAGCAGTGGGAAAGTAGGCAATGAGCAGTTCTTC.

This clonotype was seen at least ten times. The chain carries TRBV3-1 and TRBJ1-2, with D unclear. CDR1 is LGHDT and CDR2 is YNNKEL in the germline V gene (reference sequence). The germline V and J ends were trimmed by 0 bases and 13 bases, with 15 bases remaining between them. The CDR3 covers 13 residues. The CDR3 DNA reads TGTGCCAGCAGCCAAGATCGGGGTAAAACCCCCACCTTC. The encoded protein is CASSQDRGKTPTF.

The sample holds many counts of this clonotype. J is TRBJ2-5 and V is TRBV27, with 9 bases matching TRBD1. The CDR3 totals 15 residues. After removal of 5 bases from V and 5 bases from J, the junction contained 9 bases not matched to a gene. Germline loops: CDR1 MNHEY, CDR2 SMNVEV (reference sequence). CDR3 loop: CASSEGTGFRETQYF. DNA of the CDR3: TGTGCCAGCAGTGAAGGGACAGGGTTTAGGGAGACCCAGTACTTC.

The V call is TRBV4-1, the J call TRBJ2-7; 12 bases are shared with TRBD1. The CDR3 is 15 residues long. From germline, CDR1 is MGHRA and CDR2 YSYEKL. Losses at the gene ends were 4 bases for V and 6 bases for J; bases not matched to a gene: 7. CDR3 region: CASSRDRDRGREQYF. CDR3 bases: TGCGCCAGCAGCCGAGACCGGGACAGGGGGCGCGAGCAGTACTTC.

This clonotype was seen repeatedly, ten times or more. This chain joins TRBV12-3 or TRBV12-4 and TRBJ2-5; a weak D match, TRBD2 (5 bases). V dropped 3 bases and J dropped 5 bases, with 13 bases sitting between them. The CDR3 contains 14 residues. Here the CDR3 DNA reads TGTGCCAGCAGTTTCGGGATGGGTGGTGAGACCCAGTACTTC. Translating it yields CASSFGMGGETQYF.

This clonotype was recorded a few times. The rearrangement uses TRBV5-1 and TRBJ2-5; no clear D. Trimming took off 3 bases at V and 5 bases at J, with 11 bases between the two ends. The CDR3 is 13 residues long. From germline, CDR1 is SGHRS and CDR2 YFSETQ. CDR3 DNA sequence: TGCGCCAGCAGCTGGGCCCCTCTGGAGACCCAGTACTTC. Encoded protein: CASSWAPLETQYF.

This clonotype was detected ten times or more. The J gene is TRBJ2-1, the V gene TRBV10-3, with 9 bases aligning to TRBD2. The V and J ends lost 1 base and 6 bases, in that order; junction bases with no gene match: 10. The length of the CDR3 is 17 residues. Germline lookup yields CDR1 ENHRY and CDR2 SYGVKD. DNA of the CDR3: TGTGCCATCAGTGAGTTCGAAGTCTTAGCGGGAGCCAATGAGCAGTTCTTC. Amino acids: CAISEFEVLAGANEQFF.

CDR3 nucleotide sequence: TGTGCCAGCAGCCCCACCCCGGGTTTCTCCTACGAGCAGTACTTC. Translating it yields CASSPTPGFSYEQYF. This chain uses TRBV7-6 with TRBJ2-7; no clear D gene. The V end was cut by 5 bases, the J end by 0 bases, with 14 bases between. The CDR3 loop spans 15 amino acids. Germline-derived CDR1 and CDR2 are SGHVS and FNYEAQ.

V and J are TRBV28 and TRBJ1-3; D gene uncertain. V was cut by 8 bases and J by 2 bases, with 4 bases left in between. Germline values: CDR1 MDHEN, CDR2 SYDVKM. The CDR3 sequence is 11 residues long. CDR3 sequence reads: CASGPGNTIYF. Written as DNA, the CDR3 is TGTGCCAGCGGGCCTGGAAACACCATATATTTT.

This clonotype turned up a few times. The chain joins TRBV10-3 to TRBJ1-6; D remains unclear. Germline CDR1 is ENHRY and CDR2 is SYGVKD. V shed 7 bases and J shed 5 bases, with 12 bases lying between them. The CDR3 consists of 14 residues. The CDR3 is CAINPGVNNSPLHF. CDR3 DNA sequence: TGTGCCATCAATCCCGGGGTCAATAATTCACCCCTCCACTTT.

In this sample, this clonotype turned up many times. This rearrangement joins TRBV5-5 to TRBJ2-3; D remains ambiguous. V lost 0 bases and J 5 bases, leaving 19 bases between the germline ends. Germline V CDR1 and CDR2: SGHKS, YYEKEE (reference sequence). The CDR3 is made up of 17 amino acids. The CDR3 DNA reads TGTGCCAGCAGCTTGGCGCCGCCACCCCCTTGGGGAGATACGCAGTATTTT. As protein: CASSLAPPPPWGDTQYF.